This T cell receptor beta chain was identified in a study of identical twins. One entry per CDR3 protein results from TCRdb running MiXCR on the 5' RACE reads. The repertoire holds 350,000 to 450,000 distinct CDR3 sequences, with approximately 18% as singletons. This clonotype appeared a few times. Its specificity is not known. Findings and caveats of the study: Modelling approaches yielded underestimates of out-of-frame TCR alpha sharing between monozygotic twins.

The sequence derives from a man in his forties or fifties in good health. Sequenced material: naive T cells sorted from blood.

Here the CDR3 DNA reads TGTGCCAGCAGCCAAGTGACAGGGACGTCCTATGGCTACACCTTC. It encodes CASSQVTGTSYGYTF. The chain combines TRBV4-2 with TRBJ1-2, with 7 bases identical to TRBD1. Trimming removed 1 base from V and 4 bases from J; junction bases left unmatched: 6. The length of the CDR3 is 15 residues. Germline V gives CDR1 LGHNA, CDR2 YNFKEQ.